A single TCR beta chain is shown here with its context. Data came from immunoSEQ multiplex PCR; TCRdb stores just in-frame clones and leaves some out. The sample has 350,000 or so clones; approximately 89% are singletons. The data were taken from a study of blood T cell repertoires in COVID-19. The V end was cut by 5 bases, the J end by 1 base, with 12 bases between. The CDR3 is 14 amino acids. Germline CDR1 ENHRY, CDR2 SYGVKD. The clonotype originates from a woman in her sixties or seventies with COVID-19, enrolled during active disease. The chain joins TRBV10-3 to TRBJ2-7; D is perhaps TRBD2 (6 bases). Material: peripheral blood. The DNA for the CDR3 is TGTGCCATCAGTCCACTTGGAGGGTCCTACGAGCAGTACTTC. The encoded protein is CAISPLGGSYEQYF.